This TCR beta chain was captured by sequencing in a study of cytomegalovirus exposure and HLA in healthy donors listed by TCRdb under 2017. Some background on the complete study: A later analysis indicated that the 120 or so validation repertoires were generated on the platform also employed for the 670 or so repertoires of the first cohort. The study aimed to test whether cataloging public T cell receptors could reveal signatures of past pathogen exposure. Besides the first cohort of approximately 670 subjects, a separate validation cohort made up of over a hundred different subjects was used. High-throughput TCR immunosequencing, statistical association of individual TCRs with disease status, and machine learning were combined to predict cytomegalovirus infection status.

This clone has a handful of counts. No antigen is known for it. Base qualities are not at hand, and no much larger clone is one base apart. General findings and caveats noted by the study authors: Three of the identified cytomegalovirus-associated TCR beta chains were confirmed in vitro to be specific for cytomegalovirus antigens. A later analysis had no HLA typing for the validation cohort, so co-occurrence there was scored across all 120 or so repertoires. The study gave a list of under 200 TCR beta chains associated with cytomegalovirus. In a later analysis, TCRs clustered in the first cohort were found to also tend to co-occur in the approximately 120 validation repertoires, with approximately 95% of cluster scores above 0. Most TCR sequences were observed very rarely across donors, whereas some public TCRs were present in many individuals. The classifier was reported to diagnose cytomegalovirus status with high specificity and sensitivity in both the original and validation cohorts. The authors suggested that the approach could potentially be extended to other disease states and immunological phenotypes.

The donors were included in the validation cohort of roughly 120 subjects, a group kept apart from the roughly 700-subject first cohort. Library generation was performed with the immunoSEQ multiplex PCR assay. The published analysis was carried out like this. To diagnose cytomegalovirus status from the catalog of TCR beta chain sequences, a statistical classification framework was built. Here the immuneACCESS table is served through TCRdb, limited to in-frame sequences with V and J called. Missing clones are a known gap in these copies; in checked studies unresolved V genes cover under half, and the rest lacks a known reason. V, J and clone size reflect that table, while D and trimming were determined from the DNA. The sample table records under 350,000 clones; approximately 86% of these occur just once. 0.9% to 1.1% of the sample goes to the ten largest clones. This TCR came from a woman between 18 and 29 years old in good health and CMV-seronegative. The specimen sequenced was PBMCs.

The CDR3 region: CASSPQDRDGYTF. The bases are TGTGCCAGCAGCCCCCAGGACAGGGATGGCTACACCTTC. This chain is built from TRBV5-4 and TRBJ1-2; 8 bases in the middle match TRBD1. V ends up 4 bases short and J 6 bases short, with an unmatched junction base count of 5. Reading from cysteine to phenylalanine, the CDR3 counts 13 amino acids. Left in the record is the CDR3 DNA by itself, 39 bases read in frame from the first base. The germline V gene (reference sequence) specifies SGHNT as CDR1 and YYREEE as CDR2.